This T cell receptor beta chain originates from a study of Tregs in tolerant kidney transplant recipients (dated by TCRdb to between 2019 and 2020). In terms of the full investigation: Before combined kidney and bone marrow transplantation, this study identified donor-specific regulatory T cells using TCRbeta sequencing and then followed those same cells after transplant. In a few healthy controls, several methods of expanding Tregs specific for an allogeneic donor were compared by TCRbeta repertoire sequencing. The investigation overall reported the following: Expanding Tregs with activated donor B cells appeared to identify the most biologically relevant and donor-specific TCRbeta repertoire. The study was limited by small patient numbers, and the findings need validation in larger populations and under other immunosuppression protocols. Biological reproducibility was not directly assessed, although technical replication error appeared to be minimal.

As for this clone: Its binding antigen is unknown. Base qualities were left out, and no much larger clone turns up one base away.

Thawed PBMCs were FACS-sorted into unstimulated Tregs (CD4+CD25+CD127-), CD4+ non-Tregs (CD4+CD25-), CD4 cells and CD8 cells. Thawed PBMCs were rested overnight at 37 degrees C with 150 to 200 IU/ml IL-2 before Treg sorting. Blood from healthy controls was obtained either as purchased buffy coats or from healthy volunteers. Healthy control blood was processed by Ficoll density gradient to PBMCs and cryopreserved; patient PBMCs were collected before and after transplant. For TCRbeta CDR3 sequencing, genomic DNA was extracted from sorted cells using the QIAGEN DNeasy Blood and Tissue Kit. High-throughput TCRbeta CDR3 sequencing, including PCR amplification with bias correction and internal controls, was performed commercially through immunoSEQ. As for the authors' bioinformatics: Unique productive TCRbeta sequences were defined by CDR3 nucleotide sequence where primers matched, and otherwise by CDR3 amino acid sequence together with Vbeta and Jbeta genes. To correct for sorting error, sequences found in more than one sorted population at a frequency ratio of 2:1 or less were discarded, and the remaining shared sequences were assigned to the population with the higher frequency. Sequences were defined as donor-reactive when expanded at least 5-fold in CFSE-low cells versus unstimulated cells and present at a frequency of at least 0.01% in CFSE-low cells. Repertoire divergence was quantified by Jensen-Shannon divergence calculated from the top 100 TCRbeta sequences ranked by frequency. For samples with multiple sequencing runs, sorting error was corrected in each run separately before the runs were combined. The table comes from immuneACCESS by way of TCRdb, which keeps in-frame sequences with V and J called. Part of the clones is missing from these tables; in studies checked, under half for an unresolved V gene and the rest for unknown reasons. Clonal size and the V and J genes are those of that table, whereas D and trimming came from the DNA. In all, the sample holds tens of thousands of clones, and 91% of those were seen once. About 0.7% of the sample comes from the top ten.

Sequenced: Tregs from blood. The TCR sequence derives from a human donor in good health.

The nucleotide sequence is given as TGCGCCAGCAGCTTGCGGTCGCGGGGGCTAGGCACAGATACGCAGTATTTT. Its product reads: CASSLRSRGLGTDTQYF. The rearrangement joined TRBV5-1 to TRBJ2-3; the D segment could be TRBD2, given 7 matching bases. Per the germline V gene, SGHRS is the CDR1 and YFSETQ is the CDR2. Inclusive of the bounding cysteine and phenylalanine, the CDR3 is 17 residues long. Kept here is only the CDR3 DNA, which spans 51 bases and is read in frame from base 1. Cut back by 1 base and 1 base, the V and J ends lie 16 bases apart. Full variable domain (CDR3 extended with the reference TRBV5-1 and TRBJ2-3 proteins): KAGVTQTPRYLIKTRGQQVTLSCSPISGHRSVSWYQQTPGQGLQFLFEYFSETQRNKGNFPGRFSGRQFSNSRSEMNVSTLELGDSALYLCASSLRSRGLGTDTQYFGPGTRLTVL.